Listed here are 17 T cell receptor beta chains from one sample, sequenced in a study of beta chain features in type 1 diabetes. Study results and limitations: Shortening of TCRB CDR3s, moderate but significant, appeared in all four CD4+ subsets of Type 1 diabetes patients.

These receptors' antigens are unknown. All of the isolated RNA was reverse transcribed, so expressed TCRB transcripts were sequenced. Only in-frame clones appear in the TCRdb table, and some are missing; sequencing was by immunoSEQ multiplex PCR. Of approximately 120,000 clones listed, approximately 15% were seen once; the top ten hold around 2.7%. The sequenced sample was central memory CD4+ T cells from blood. The receptor set was obtained from a man in his late teens or twenties with type 1 diabetes.

This clone was found a few times. J is TRBJ2-5 and V is TRBV7-6, with 10 bases fitting TRBD2. Germline CDR1 reads SGHVS; CDR2 reads FNYEAQ. The J segment lost 1 base and the V segment lost 5 bases, leaving 4 bases of the junction unmatched. CDR3 length: 15 residues. The chain's CDR3 is CASSQLAGPQETQYF. In DNA, the CDR3 is TGTGCCAGCAGCCAACTAGCGGGACCCCAAGAGACCCAGTACTTC.

This clone was counted between two and nine times. The chain links TRBV27 to TRBJ2-5; the D is unclear. This CDR3 has 14 residues. V gave up 3 bases and J gave up 1 base, with 9 bases separating them. Looked up from germline, CDR1 is MNHEY and CDR2 is SMNVEV (reference sequence). CDR3 amino acids: CASSFKSAQETQYF. For the CDR3, the DNA is TGTGCCAGCAGTTTCAAGTCGGCCCAAGAGACCCAGTACTTC.

This clone has only a few counts. The chain uses TRBV27 and TRBJ2-1, with 9 positions matching TRBD2. The germline V gene encodes CDR1 MNHEY and CDR2 SMNVEV (reference sequence). This CDR3 region has 14 residues. With V trimmed by 7 bases and J by 6 bases, 7 bases remained unmatched. The CDR3 loop reads CASKLLAGINEQFF. The CDR3 DNA reads TGTGCCAGCAAACTTCTAGCGGGAATCAATGAGCAGTTCTTC.

Points on this clone: With a much larger clone just one base away, this may be a read error. CDR3 in amino acids: CAGSVIRGSFAYNEQFF. For the CDR3, the DNA is TGTGCCGGGAGTGTCATTCGGGGGTCCTTTGCCTACAATGAGCAGTTCTTC. V is TRBV30 and J is TRBJ2-1, with D tentatively TRBD2 (6 bases). In germline, CDR1 is GTSNPN, CDR2 SVGIG (reference sequence). The CDR3 has 17 amino acids.

J is TRBJ2-7 and V is TRBV5-1; tentatively, D is TRBD1 (6 bases). The CDR3 consists of 14 residues. Germline CDR1 is SGHRS and CDR2 is YFSETQ. With 0 bases removed from V and 7 bases from J, the gap between germline ends came to 14 bases. In DNA form, the CDR3 reads TGCGCCAGCAGCTTGGGGGGGCTGCTACTTGAGCAGTACTTC. The encoded protein is CASSLGGLLLEQYF.

J is TRBJ2-2 and V is TRBV14; D gene ambiguous. The CDR3 runs to 15 residues. Per the germline V gene, CDR1 is SGHDN and CDR2 is FVKESK. V was shortened by 2 bases and J by 7 bases, with 14 bases between the two germline ends. The CDR3 spells CASSQSLSGIGELFF. In nucleotides, the CDR3 is TGTGCCAGCAGCCAATCTTTGTCAGGAATCGGGGAGCTGTTTTTT.

This chain uses TRBV5-6 with TRBJ1-1; D unresolved. Trimming pared 3 bases from V and 2 bases from J, leaving 8 bases between. Germline V CDR1 and CDR2: SGHDT, YYEEEE. This CDR3 is 13 amino acids long. The CDR3 sequence is CASSSTSNTEAFF. The CDR3 bases are TGTGCCAGCAGCTCCACGAGTAACACTGAAGCTTTCTTT.

This clone is labeled as medium-sized (0.01 to 0.1%). The CDR3 bases are TGTGCCAGCAGCTCAGGACAGGGAACAGATACGCAGTATTTT. Its protein product is CASSSGQGTDTQYF. The V gene is TRBV7-6, the J gene TRBJ2-3, with 8 bases identical to TRBD1. V shed 4 bases, J shed 3 bases, and the junction held 3 bases outside the gene matches. This CDR3 is 14 amino acids long. Per the germline V gene, CDR1 is SGHVS and CDR2 is FNYEAQ.

The V gene is TRBV7-2, the J gene TRBJ2-7; D remains ambiguous. This CDR3 spans 12 amino acids. Trimming removed 1 base at V and 12 bases at J, with 13 bases between. Germline CDR1 reads SGHTA; CDR2 reads FQGNSA. CDR3 sequence: CASSLEQRTWYF. The CDR3 nucleotides read TGTGCCAGCAGCTTAGAACAAAGAACTTGGTACTTC.

This clone has a single count. The chain is built from TRBV5-1 and TRBJ2-5; D perhaps matches TRBD1 (6 bases). The CDR3 spans 14 residues. Germline V gene data show CDR1 as SGHRS and CDR2 as YFSETQ. Trimming took off 4 bases at V and 3 bases at J, with 13 bases between the two ends. The CDR3 coding sequence is TGCGCCAGCAGCCGGTTCAGGGGCGAAGAGACCCAGTACTTC. As protein: CASSRFRGEETQYF.

This clone was seen a few times. V and J are TRBV30 and TRBJ1-1, with D uncertain. The germline gives CDR1 GTSNPN, CDR2 SVGIG (reference sequence). This CDR3 has 14 residues. Trimming stripped 1 base from V and 0 bases from J, with 9 bases between. CDR3 DNA sequence: TGTGCCTGGAGTGCGTTGGTGATGAACACTGAAGCTTTCTTT. Its translation is CAWSALVMNTEAFF.

This clone turned up a few times. The V and J genes are TRBV28 and TRBJ2-1, with TRBD2 matching over 10 bases. The germline gives CDR1 MDHEN, CDR2 SYDVKM. The ends lost 1 base at V and 4 bases at J; junction bases unmatched: 7. This CDR3 has 17 residues. For the CDR3, the DNA is TGTGCCAGCAGTTTATTCCGCCTAGCGGGGGAGTACAATGAGCAGTTCTTC. It encodes CASSLFRLAGEYNEQFF.

This clone was seen a few times. This chain uses TRBV29-1 with TRBJ2-3; perhaps TRBD2 as D (5 bases). Germline V lookup: CDR1 SQVTM, CDR2 ANQGSEA. V lost 5 bases and J 2 bases, leaving 11 bases between the germline ends. CDR3 length equals 13 residues. The CDR3 reads CSVRRELTDTQYF. In DNA, the CDR3 is TGCAGCGTTCGACGGGAACTCACAGATACGCAGTATTTT.

V gene TRBV7-2 combines with J gene TRBJ2-1; D possibly corresponds to TRBD2 (5 bases). This CDR3 region has 15 residues. CDR1 and CDR2 from the germline V gene are SGHTA and FQGNSA. V gave up 5 bases and J gave up 6 bases, with 17 bases separating them. CDR3 sequence: CASSISSRSGNEQFF. CDR3 sequence (DNA): TGTGCCAGCAGCATATCTAGCCGGAGCGGCAATGAGCAGTTCTTC.

V usage is TRBV6-5 and J usage is TRBJ2-5; D tentatively fits TRBD1 or TRBD2 (5 bases each). Trimming took off 0 bases at V and 2 bases at J, with 13 bases between the two ends. CDR3 length: 16 residues. The germline V gene has CDR1 MNHEY and CDR2 SVGAGI. The CDR3 here is CASSYSAGTGQETQYF. The CDR3 bases are TGTGCCAGCAGTTACTCGGCAGGGACGGGACAAGAGACCCAGTACTTC.

This clone was picked up a small number of times. V and J are TRBV29-1 and TRBJ2-6; TRBD1 matches 8 bases. This CDR3 contains 15 residues. J was trimmed by 4 bases and V by 6 bases; bases with no gene match: 8. Germline V gene lookup returns CDR1 SQVTM and CDR2 ANQGSEA. The CDR3 loop reads CSVRLTGVGANVLTF. The CDR3 bases are TGCAGCGTCCGCTTGACAGGGGTCGGGGCCAACGTCCTGACTTTC.

V is TRBV27 and J is TRBJ2-1; perhaps TRBD2 as D (5 bases). Trimming left V 7 bases short and J 0 bases short, with 28 bases between. Germline lookup yields CDR1 MNHEY and CDR2 SMNVEV (reference sequence). The CDR3 loop spans 20 amino acids. CDR3 loop: CASTLSAASSPASSYNEQFF. CDR3 in DNA: TGTGCCAGCACCCTCTCAGCGGCCAGCTCCCCGGCCAGCTCCTACAATGAGCAGTTCTTC.